This TCR beta chain was observed in a study of blood T cell repertoires in COVID-19. Turning to the study itself: Material from acute and convalescent COVID-19 was sourced from the United States, Italy and Spain. PBMCs, B-cell-depleted T cells, or T cells were the source of the cDNA or gDNA that made up the material.

The CDR3 runs to 17 residues. The J segment lost 6 bases and the V segment lost 6 bases, leaving 14 bases of the junction unmatched. Germline loops: CDR1 SEHNR, CDR2 FQNEAQ (reference sequence). Under the authors' procedure: Reference gene primers were amplified, and this amplification served to estimate nucleated cell counts. TCRdb keeps only in-frame clones here, not all; method: immunoSEQ multiplex PCR. V, J and clone size were drawn from that table, and D and trimming were deduced from the DNA. This sample has about 70,000 clones, with 86% found just once. The chain recombines TRBV7-9 with TRBJ2-2, with 9 bases fitting TRBD1. The sequence came from a man between 70 and 80 years old with active COVID-19. Sample: peripheral blood. CDR3 protein: CASRPWGTGRSAGELFF. The DNA of the CDR3 is TGTGCCAGCAGGCCATGGGGGACAGGGAGGTCCGCCGGGGAGCTGTTTTTT.